A selection of T cell receptor beta chains follows, all from one sample in a study of cytomegalovirus exposure and HLA in healthy donors. Here immunoSEQ multiplex PCR was the method, and the copy in TCRdb shows in-frame clones only, minus some. The top ten clones hold about 0.6% of a sample with more than 55,000 clones, 94% of them seen once. Sequencing used PBMCs. The receptors here all came from a woman younger than 35 in good health and CMV-seronegative. CDR3s include the opening cysteine and the closing phenylalanine or tryptophan. Fields, in order: D gene, clone size, V gene, J gene, CDR3 DNA, CDR3 protein. The D gene is left open where the match is weak. Clone size, where shown, is once, few, many, or a class for clones that have expanded.

d_gene: TRBD1; abundance: NA; v_gene: TRBV28; j_gene: TRBJ1-2; CDR3nt: TGTGCCAGCAGTCCGGCCGGGACAGGGGGTTATGGCTACACCTTC; CDR3aa: CASSPAGTGGYGYTF
d_gene: TRBD1; abundance: NA; v_gene: TRBV6-6; j_gene: TRBJ2-5; CDR3nt: TGTGCCAGCAGTGCCCGTGGGACAGGGTCGGAGACCCAGTACTTC; CDR3aa: CASSARGTGSETQYF
d_gene: NA; abundance: NA; v_gene: TRBV9; j_gene: TRBJ1-4; CDR3nt: TGTGCCAGCAGCGTGGGGCCCCGCGGGGGGGATGAAAAACTGTTTTTT; CDR3aa: CASSVGPRGGDEKLFF
d_gene: NA; abundance: few; v_gene: TRBV28; j_gene: TRBJ1-4; CDR3nt: TGTGCCAGCAGATATGGACCCTATGGAGGAGAAAAACTGTTTTTT; CDR3aa: CASRYGPYGGEKLFF
d_gene: NA; abundance: NA; v_gene: TRBV28; j_gene: TRBJ1-1; CDR3nt: TGTGCCAGCAGTTTAGTCGATCGGAGGAACATTGAAGCTTTCTTT; CDR3aa: CASSLVDRRNIEAFF
d_gene: TRBD1; abundance: NA; v_gene: TRBV5-1; j_gene: TRBJ2-1; CDR3nt: TGCGCCAGCCTACCTCGGACAGGTGGGCATGAGCAGTTCTTC; CDR3aa: CASLPRTGGHEQFF
d_gene: NA; abundance: few; v_gene: TRBV19; j_gene: TRBJ1-4; CDR3nt: TGTGCCAGTAGTATTTCGTTAGTTCTGAGTGAAAAACTGTTTTTT; CDR3aa: CASSISLVLSEKLFF
d_gene: TRBD1; abundance: NA; v_gene: TRBV15; j_gene: TRBJ1-5; CDR3nt: TGTGCCACCAGCAGGGAGTTGACCAGGGGGCCGGGTCAGCCCCAGCATTTT; CDR3aa: CATSRELTRGPGQPQHF
d_gene: NA; abundance: NA; v_gene: TRBV4-1; j_gene: TRBJ1-1; CDR3nt: TGCGCCAGCAGCCAAGAACTCTTGCGGGGTTCCTCTGAAGCTTTCTTT; CDR3aa: CASSQELLRGSSEAFF
d_gene: TRBD1; abundance: NA; v_gene: TRBV5-5; j_gene: TRBJ1-2; CDR3nt: TGTGCCAGTTTTGACAGGGCGTTTAGATACTATGGCTACACCTTC; CDR3aa: CASFDRAFRYYGYTF
d_gene: NA; abundance: NA; v_gene: TRBV5-1; j_gene: TRBJ1-3; CDR3nt: TGCGCCAGCAGCTTGTTGATCTCGGGGGGTTCTGGAAACACCATATATTTT; CDR3aa: CASSLLISGGSGNTIYF
d_gene: NA; abundance: NA; v_gene: TRBV12-5; j_gene: TRBJ1-1; CDR3nt: TGTGCTAGTTCAGGGGTCACTGAAGCTTTCTTT; CDR3aa: CASSGVTEAFF
d_gene: TRBD1; abundance: NA; v_gene: TRBV19; j_gene: TRBJ1-2; CDR3nt: TGTGCCAGTTCCGGACAGGGGAGGAATTTTGGCTACACCTTC; CDR3aa: CASSGQGRNFGYTF
d_gene: NA; abundance: NA; v_gene: TRBV5-1; j_gene: TRBJ1-5; CDR3nt: TGCGCCAGCAGCTTGGTCCCGAGGGGGTATAGCAATCAGCCCCAGCATTTT; CDR3aa: CASSLVPRGYSNQPQHF
d_gene: TRBD1; abundance: NA; v_gene: TRBV5-4; j_gene: TRBJ1-1; CDR3nt: TGTGCCAGCAGCACCGGACAGGAGAACACTGAAGCTTTCTTT; CDR3aa: CASSTGQENTEAFF